This entry is about one T cell receptor (beta chain). Antigen: not known. This record belongs to a study of cytomegalovirus exposure and HLA in healthy donors. The wider study: Among the approximately 400 genotyped donors, 70% to 85% were placed in the Caucasian-associated ancestry cluster. Notes on the study in general: In an earlier analysis, in some 500 donors, most V segments appeared productive either ~90% or ~30% of the time.

The CDR3 consists of 12 residues. Germline V gives CDR1 SNHLY, CDR2 FYNNEI. V was shortened by 3 bases and J by 8 bases, with 10 bases between the two germline ends. 60 Vbeta and 13 Jbeta primers were used in PCR. Per the original data handling: There were about 80 million unique TCR beta chains by a later count, and about 12 million of them were shared. The repertoire was sequenced with immunoSEQ multiplex PCR; TCRdb's copy has only in-frame clones and lacks some. Clonal size and the V and J genes are those of that table, whereas D and trimming came from the DNA. The table shows about 200,000 clones, with approximately 85% occurring only once.

Input material: PBMCs. The sequence came from a woman aged 40 to 49 in good health and CMV-seronegative. This chain connects TRBV2 to TRBJ1-2; no reliable D call. The CDR3 DNA reads TGTGCCAGCAGTGACGGGGTATCCGGCTACACCTTC. Protein product: CASSDGVSGYTF.